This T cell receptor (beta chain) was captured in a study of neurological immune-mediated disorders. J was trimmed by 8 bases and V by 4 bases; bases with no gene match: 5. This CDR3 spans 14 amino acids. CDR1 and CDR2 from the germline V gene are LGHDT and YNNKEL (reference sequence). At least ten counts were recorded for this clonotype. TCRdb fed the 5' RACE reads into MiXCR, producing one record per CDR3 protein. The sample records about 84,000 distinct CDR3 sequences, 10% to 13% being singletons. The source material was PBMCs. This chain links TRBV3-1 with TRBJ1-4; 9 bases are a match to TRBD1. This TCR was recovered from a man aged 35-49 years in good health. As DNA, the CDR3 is TGTGCCAGCAGCCGACTGGGACAGGGAGAAAAACTGTTTTTT. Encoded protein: CASSRLGQGEKLFF.